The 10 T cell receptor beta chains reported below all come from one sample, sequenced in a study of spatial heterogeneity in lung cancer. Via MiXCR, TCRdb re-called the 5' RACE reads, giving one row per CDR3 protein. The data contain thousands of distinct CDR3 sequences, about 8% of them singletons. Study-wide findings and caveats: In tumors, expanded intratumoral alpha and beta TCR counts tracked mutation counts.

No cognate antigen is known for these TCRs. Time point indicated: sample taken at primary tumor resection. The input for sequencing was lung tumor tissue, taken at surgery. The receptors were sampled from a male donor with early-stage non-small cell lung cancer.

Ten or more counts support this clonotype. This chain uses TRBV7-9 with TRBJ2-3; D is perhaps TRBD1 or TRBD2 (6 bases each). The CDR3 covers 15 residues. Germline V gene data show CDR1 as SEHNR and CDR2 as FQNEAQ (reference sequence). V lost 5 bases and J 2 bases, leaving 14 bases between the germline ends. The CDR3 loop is CASSLFGGDTDTQYF. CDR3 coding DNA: TGTGCCAGCAGCCTATTCGGGGGCGACACAGATACGCAGTATTTT.

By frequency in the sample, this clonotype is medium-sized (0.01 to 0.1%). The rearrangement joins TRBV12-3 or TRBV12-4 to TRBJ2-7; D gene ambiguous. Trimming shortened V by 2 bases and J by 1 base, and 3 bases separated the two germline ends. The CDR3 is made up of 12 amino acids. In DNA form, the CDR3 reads TGTGCCAGCAGTTTAACGTCCTACGAGCAGTACTTC. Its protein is CASSLTSYEQYF.

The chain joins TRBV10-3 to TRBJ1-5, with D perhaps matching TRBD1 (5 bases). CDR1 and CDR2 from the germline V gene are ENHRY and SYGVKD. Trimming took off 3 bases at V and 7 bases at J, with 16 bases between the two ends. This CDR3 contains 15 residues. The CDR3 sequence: CAISDPPREGQPQHF. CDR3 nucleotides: TGTGCCATCAGTGACCCCCCCAGGGAGGGACAGCCCCAGCATTTT.

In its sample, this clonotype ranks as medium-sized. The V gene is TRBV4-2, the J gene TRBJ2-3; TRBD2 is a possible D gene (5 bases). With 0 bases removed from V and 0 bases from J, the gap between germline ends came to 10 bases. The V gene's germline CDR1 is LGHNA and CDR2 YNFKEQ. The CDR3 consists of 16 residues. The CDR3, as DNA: TGTGCCAGCAGCCAAGACGGGGAGAGTAGCACAGATACGCAGTATTTT. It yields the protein CASSQDGESSTDTQYF.

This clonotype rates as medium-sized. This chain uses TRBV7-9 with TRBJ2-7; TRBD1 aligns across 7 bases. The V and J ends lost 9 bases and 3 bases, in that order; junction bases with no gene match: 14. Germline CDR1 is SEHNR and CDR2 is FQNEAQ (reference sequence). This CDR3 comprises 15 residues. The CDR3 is CASLESTGMVYEQYF. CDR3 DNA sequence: TGTGCCAGTTTGGAATCGACAGGGATGGTCTACGAGCAGTACTTC.

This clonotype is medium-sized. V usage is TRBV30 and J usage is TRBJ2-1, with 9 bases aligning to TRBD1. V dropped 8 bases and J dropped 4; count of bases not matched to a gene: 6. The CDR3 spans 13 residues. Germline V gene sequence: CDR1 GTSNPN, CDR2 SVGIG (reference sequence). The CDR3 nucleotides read TGTGCCGGAGACAGGGGGGGGTACAATGAGCAGTTCTTC. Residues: CAGDRGGYNEQFF.

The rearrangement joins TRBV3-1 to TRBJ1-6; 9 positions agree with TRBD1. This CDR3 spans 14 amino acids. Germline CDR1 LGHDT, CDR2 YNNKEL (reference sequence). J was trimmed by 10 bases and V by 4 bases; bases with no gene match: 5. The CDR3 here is CASSLGQGFSPLHF. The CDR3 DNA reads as TGTGCCAGCAGCCTGGGACAGGGCTTCTCACCCCTCCACTTT.

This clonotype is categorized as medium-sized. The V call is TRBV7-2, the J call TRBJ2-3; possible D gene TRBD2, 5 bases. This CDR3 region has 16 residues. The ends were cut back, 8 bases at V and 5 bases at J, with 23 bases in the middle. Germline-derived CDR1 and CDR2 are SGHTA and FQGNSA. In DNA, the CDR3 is TGTGCCAGCGGGAGCGCAAGGGCAGTTTTCCAAGATACGCAGTATTTT. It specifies CASGSARAVFQDTQYF.

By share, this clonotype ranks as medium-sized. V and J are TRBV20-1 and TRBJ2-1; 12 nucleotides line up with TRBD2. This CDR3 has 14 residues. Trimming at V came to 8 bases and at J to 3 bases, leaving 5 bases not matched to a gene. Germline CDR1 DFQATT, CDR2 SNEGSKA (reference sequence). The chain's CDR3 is CSRGTSGHYNEQFF. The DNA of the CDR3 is TGCAGTCGAGGGACTAGCGGGCACTACAATGAGCAGTTCTTC.

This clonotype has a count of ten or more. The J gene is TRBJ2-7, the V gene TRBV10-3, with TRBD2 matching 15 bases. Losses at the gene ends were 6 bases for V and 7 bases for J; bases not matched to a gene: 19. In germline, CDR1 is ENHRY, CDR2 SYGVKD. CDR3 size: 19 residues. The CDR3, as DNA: TGTGCCATCAGCCCAACCGGGACTAGCGGGGGGCACTCGCTGAAGGAGCAGTACTTC. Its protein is CAISPTGTSGGHSLKEQYF.